Below, 10 T cell receptor beta chains from the same sample are listed, as sequenced in a study of T cell changes during pregnancy in multiple sclerosis. Data came from immunoSEQ multiplex PCR; TCRdb stores just in-frame clones and leaves some out. The sample holds about 59,000 clones; approximately 90% are singletons and the top ten take around 2.8%. The sample here was peripheral blood, taken in the third trimester of pregnancy. The receptors come from a female donor in good health, enrolled as a control in a pregnancy study.

This sequence joins TRBV7-3 and TRBJ2-1; D ambiguous. V dropped 0 bases and J dropped 1 base, with 4 bases sitting between them. This CDR3 contains 14 residues. Germline loops: CDR1 SGHTA, CDR2 FQGTGA. CDR3 protein: CASSLTSSYNEQFF. CDR3 DNA sequence: TGTGCCAGCAGCTTAACTAGTTCCTACAATGAGCAGTTCTTC. Full variable domain (remainder filled in from reference TRBV7-3 and TRBJ2-1): GAGVSQTPSNKVTEKGKYVELRCDPISGHTALYWYRQSLGQGPEFLIYFQGTGAADDSGLPNDRFFAVRPEGSVSTLKIQRTERGDSAVYLCASSLTSSYNEQFFGPGTRLTVL.

The V and J genes are TRBV13 and TRBJ2-5; 10 bases fit TRBD1. V shed 3 bases, J shed 6 bases, and the junction held 7 bases outside the gene matches. The CDR3 has 15 amino acids. The germline gives CDR1 PRHDT, CDR2 FYEKMQ (reference sequence). CDR3 in amino acids: CASSFSDRGTKTQYF. Here the CDR3 DNA reads TGTGCCAGCAGCTTCTCGGACAGGGGGACCAAGACCCAGTACTTC.

This clone was recorded a few times. V gene TRBV30 combines with J gene TRBJ1-5, with TRBD1 as a possible D gene (6 bases). CDR3 size: 12 residues. V was clipped by 4 bases and J by 7 bases, with 11 bases between them. CDR1 and CDR2 (germline): GTSNPN, SVGIG (reference sequence). This CDR3 is CAWNRARQPQHF. In DNA, the CDR3 is TGTGCCTGGAACAGGGCCAGGCAGCCCCAGCATTTT.

V is TRBV27 and J is TRBJ1-3; no firm D call. The length of the CDR3 is 15 residues. Trimming stripped 5 bases from V and 0 bases from J, with 11 bases between. Looked up from germline, CDR1 is MNHEY and CDR2 is SMNVEV (reference sequence). The CDR3 here is CASSPGSYSGNTIYF. CDR3 DNA sequence: TGTGCCAGCAGTCCGGGGTCCTACTCTGGAAACACCATATATTTT.

V is TRBV5-4 and J is TRBJ2-2, with TRBD1 matching over 9 bases. V gave up 4 bases and J gave up 1 base; unmatched junction bases: 5. Germline assignment: CDR1 SGHNT and CDR2 YYREEE (reference sequence). The CDR3 consists of 16 residues. DNA of the CDR3: TGTGCCAGCAGCACCTTGGACAGGGGGAACACCGGGGAGCTGTTTTTT. This encodes CASSTLDRGNTGELFF.

This clone was seen just once. The chain is built from TRBV2 and TRBJ2-3; 8 bases line up with TRBD2. The germline V gene encodes CDR1 SNHLY and CDR2 FYNNEI. V lost 5 bases and J lost 5; bases outside the gene matches: 6. The CDR3 is 14 amino acids. CDR3 DNA: TGTGCCAGCAGTTTGACGGGAGGGAAAGATACGCAGTATTTT. Translating gives CASSLTGGKDTQYF. Variable domain in full (rest from reference TRBV2 and TRBJ2-3): EPEVTQTPSHQVTQMGQEVILRCVPISNHLYFYWYRQILGQKVEFLVSFYNNEISEKSEIFDDQFSVERPDGSNFTLKIRSTKLEDSAMYFCASSLTGGKDTQYFGPGTRLTVL.

The chain combines TRBV11-3 with TRBJ2-7; 7 bases agree with TRBD1. CDR1 is SGHNT and CDR2 is YENEEA in the germline V gene. The CDR3 length is 13 residues. Germline trimming cut 5 bases from V and 3 bases from J; bases unmatched to any gene: 4. CDR3 nucleotides: TGTGCCAGCAGCACGACAGGGAGCTACGAGCAGTACTTC. This codes for CASSTTGSYEQYF.

CDR3 DNA sequence: TGTGCCAGCAGGCCCACAGGGGGCGATGGCTACACCTTC. It yields the protein CASRPTGGDGYTF. The chain recombines TRBV2 with TRBJ1-2, with 9 bases that match TRBD1. V shed 6 bases, J shed 6 bases, and the junction held 5 bases outside the gene matches. The CDR3 is 13 residues long. The germline CDR1 and CDR2 sequences are SNHLY and FYNNEI.

The V and J genes are TRBV7-3 and TRBJ1-1; D unclear. Per the germline V gene, CDR1 is SGHTA and CDR2 is FQGTGA. Trimming stripped 4 bases from V and 4 bases from J, with 16 bases between. This CDR3 comprises 15 residues. The CDR3 protein is CASSSQGLGSTEAFF. The CDR3 nucleotides are TGTGCCAGCAGCTCCCAAGGGCTCGGGAGCACTGAAGCTTTCTTT. Complete variable domain (other parts from reference TRBV7-3 and TRBJ1-1): GAGVSQTPSNKVTEKGKYVELRCDPISGHTALYWYRQSLGQGPEFLIYFQGTGAADDSGLPNDRFFAVRPEGSVSTLKIQRTERGDSAVYLCASSSQGLGSTEAFFGQGTRLTVV.

V and J are TRBV6-6 and TRBJ2-1; tentatively, D is TRBD2 (6 bases). Trimming stripped 5 bases from V and 3 bases from J, with 11 bases between. This CDR3 region has 14 residues. Germline values: CDR1 MNHNY, CDR2 SVGAGI (reference sequence). As DNA, the CDR3 is TGTGCCAGCAGTGGGACTGGGGACTACAATGAGCAGTTCTTC. This gives the protein CASSGTGDYNEQFF.